This TCR beta chain comes out of a study of technical replicates of blood from several donors. Clones were sequenced by immunoSEQ multiplex PCR, and TCRdb holds only the in-frame ones, with some missing. The table records over 50,000 clones, 90% to 95% of them present only once. The germline V gene has CDR1 MNHEY and CDR2 SVGAGI. Trimming cost V 4 bases and J 5 bases, with 15 bases left between them. The CDR3 spans 14 residues. The chain couples TRBV6-5 to TRBJ2-7; D is unresolved. The TCR comes from a human donor in good health. Sample: T cells isolated from PBMCs. Here the CDR3 DNA reads TGTGCCAGCAGTTCCCAGAAAACTGAGGACGAGCAGTACTTC. This encodes CASSSQKTEDEQYF.